The entry below gives a single T cell receptor (beta chain) sequence along with its context. Authors' analysis steps: Reference gene primer amplification gave estimated nucleated cell counts. Sequencing was performed with immunoSEQ multiplex PCR; in TCRdb, only in-frame clones are kept and a portion is missing. Clone size and the V and J calls come from that table; the DNA yielded D and trimming. Among a few hundred thousand clones listed, 65% to 85% were seen once. The data are from a study of blood T cell repertoires in COVID-19. The V segment lost 3 bases and the J segment 8 bases; nucleotides outside the gene matches: 7. Germline V gene sequence: CDR1 SGHRS, CDR2 YFSETQ. CDR3 size: 15 residues.

The sequencing input was peripheral blood. The source of this sequence is a woman in her forties or fifties with acute or convalescent COVID-19. The genes are TRBV5-1 and TRBJ1-4, with 10 positions matching TRBD1. CDR3: CASSSDGTGDEKLFF. The CDR3 DNA reads as TGCGCCAGCAGCTCCGACGGGACAGGGGACGAAAAACTGTTTTTT.